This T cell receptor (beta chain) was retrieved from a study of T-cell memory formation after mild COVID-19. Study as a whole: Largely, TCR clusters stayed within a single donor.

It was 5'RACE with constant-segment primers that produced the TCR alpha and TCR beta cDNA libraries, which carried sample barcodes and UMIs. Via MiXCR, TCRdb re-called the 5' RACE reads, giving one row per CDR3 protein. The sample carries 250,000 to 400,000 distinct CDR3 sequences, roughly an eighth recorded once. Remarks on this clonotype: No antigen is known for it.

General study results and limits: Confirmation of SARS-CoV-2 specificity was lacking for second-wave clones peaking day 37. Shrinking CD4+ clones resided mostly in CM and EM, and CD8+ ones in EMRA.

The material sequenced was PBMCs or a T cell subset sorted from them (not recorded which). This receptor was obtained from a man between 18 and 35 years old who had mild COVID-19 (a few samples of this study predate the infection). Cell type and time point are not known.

Here the CDR3 reads CASVLEETQYF. The CDR3 nucleotides are TGTGCCAGCGTCCTCGAGGAGACCCAGTACTTC. V usage is TRBV7-9 and J usage is TRBJ2-5; no clear D gene. V was trimmed by 8 bases and J by 5 bases, leaving 9 bases between them. Germline V CDR1 and CDR2: SEHNR, FQNEAQ (reference sequence). The CDR3 sequence is 11 residues long.